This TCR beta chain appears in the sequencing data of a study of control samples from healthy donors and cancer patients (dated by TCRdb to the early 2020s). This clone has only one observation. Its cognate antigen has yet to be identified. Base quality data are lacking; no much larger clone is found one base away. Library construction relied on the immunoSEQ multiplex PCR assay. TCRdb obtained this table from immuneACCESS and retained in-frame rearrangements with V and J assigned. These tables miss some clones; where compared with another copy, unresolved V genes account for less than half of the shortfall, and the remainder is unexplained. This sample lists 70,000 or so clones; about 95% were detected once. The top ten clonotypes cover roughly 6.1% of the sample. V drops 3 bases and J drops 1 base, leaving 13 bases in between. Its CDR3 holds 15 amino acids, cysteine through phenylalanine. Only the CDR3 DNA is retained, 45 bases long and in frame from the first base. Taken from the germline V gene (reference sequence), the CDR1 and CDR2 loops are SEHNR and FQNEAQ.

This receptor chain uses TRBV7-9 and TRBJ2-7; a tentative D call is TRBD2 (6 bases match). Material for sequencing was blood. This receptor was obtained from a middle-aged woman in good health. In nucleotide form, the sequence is TGTGCCAGCAGCTTGGGACTGCCGAAATCCTACGAGCAGTACTTC. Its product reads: CASSLGLPKSYEQYF.